This entry lists 22 T cell receptor beta chains sequenced from one sample in a study of blood T cell repertoires in COVID-19. TCRdb's copy holds only in-frame clones and misses some; the assay was immunoSEQ multiplex PCR. The repertoire holds fewer than 700,000 clones, roughly nine tenths seen once, with 7.5% to 9% in the top ten. Sequenced sample: peripheral blood. The origin of the receptors is a woman aged 45-60 years with COVID-19, enrolled during active disease.

The V gene is TRBV18, the J gene TRBJ1-5; D might be TRBD1 (5 bases). CDR1 KGHSH and CDR2 LQKENI come from the germline V gene. The CDR3 length is 16 residues. The V end was cut by 2 bases, the J end by 5 bases, with 16 bases between. For the CDR3, the DNA is TGTGCCAGCTCACCAGGGCTTCCGGGAGGGGATCAGCCCCAGCATTTT. Translating it yields CASSPGLPGGDQPQHF.

The genes are TRBV19 and TRBJ1-5; possible D gene TRBD1, 5 bases. Germline assignment: CDR1 LNHDA and CDR2 SQIVND (reference sequence). The CDR3 totals 16 residues. V shed 4 bases and J shed 3 bases, with 16 bases lying between them. The CDR3 loop reads CASSRGGGSVNQPQHF. As DNA, the CDR3 is TGTGCCAGTAGTAGGGGCGGGGGAAGCGTCAATCAGCCCCAGCATTTT.

This clone came up once. V gene TRBV28 combines with J gene TRBJ1-2; D is unresolved. V lost 3 bases and J lost 8, with 13 bases in between. The length of the CDR3 is 13 residues. Germline lookup yields CDR1 MDHEN and CDR2 SYDVKM. Written as DNA, the CDR3 is TGTGCCAGCAGTTTTGTGGGAGCCCGGGGCTACACCTTC. Translated: CASSFVGARGYTF.

J is TRBJ1-6 and V is TRBV18; D remains ambiguous. The CDR3 loop spans 14 amino acids. Per germline, CDR1 KGHSH and CDR2 LQKENI. Trimming pared 1 base from V and 10 bases from J, leaving 11 bases between. CDR3 protein: CASSPRSERSPLHF. The CDR3 bases are TGTGCCAGCTCACCACGCAGTGAGAGGTCACCCCTCCACTTT.

The rearrangement joins TRBV5-1 to TRBJ1-3; perhaps TRBD1 as D (5 bases). Looked up from germline, CDR1 is SGHRS and CDR2 is YFSETQ. V dropped 4 bases and J dropped 0 bases, with 14 bases sitting between them. This CDR3 is built from 16 residues. The CDR3, as DNA: TGCGCCAGCAGCGGCGGGACGCCCTTCTCTGGAAACACCATATATTTT. Translated: CASSGGTPFSGNTIYF.

As DNA, the CDR3 is TGTGCCAGCAGACGGACTGAAGAGACCCAGTACTTC. Protein product: CASRRTEETQYF. The chain carries TRBV28 and TRBJ2-5, with a tentative D call TRBD2 (5 bases). The CDR3 totals 12 residues. The V and J ends lost 6 bases and 3 bases respectively, with 8 bases between them. Germline CDR1 reads MDHEN; CDR2 reads SYDVKM.

The genes are TRBV19 and TRBJ2-1, with 10 bases aligning to TRBD2. Germline V CDR1 and CDR2: LNHDA, SQIVND (reference sequence). The CDR3 runs 16 residues. V shed 2 bases, J shed 5 bases, and the junction held 6 bases outside the gene matches. As DNA, the CDR3 is TGTGCCAGTAGTATACTAGCGGGGGCTACGGACAATGAGCAGTTCTTC. Protein product: CASSILAGATDNEQFF.

The chain is built from TRBV18 and TRBJ1-5; possibly TRBD1 for D (5 bases). This CDR3 is built from 14 residues. The V and J ends lost 2 bases and 4 bases respectively, with 9 bases between them. From germline, CDR1 is KGHSH and CDR2 LQKENI. CDR3 sequence: CASSPGGVNQPQHF. In DNA, the CDR3 is TGTGCCAGCTCACCAGGGGGGGTGAATCAGCCCCAGCATTTT.

The chain has TRBV14 and TRBJ2-2; perhaps TRBD1 as D (8 bases). The CDR3 has 15 residues. Trimming shortened V by 3 bases and J by 6 bases, and 14 bases separated the two germline ends. CDR1 and CDR2 from the germline V gene are SGHDN and FVKESK. The DNA for the CDR3 is TGTGCCAGCAGCCATCTCACAGGGGGGGCCGGGGAGCTGTTTTTT. Translation gives CASSHLTGGAGELFF.

The chain recombines TRBV6-6 with TRBJ1-1; 7 nucleotides match TRBD1. V lost 6 bases to trimming and J lost 5 bases; unmatched junction nucleotides: 6. CDR1 is MNHNY, CDR2 SVGAGI, per germline (reference sequence). The CDR3 runs to 13 residues. Written as DNA, the CDR3 is TGTGCCAGCAGCGGGACAGCGAGGACTGAAGCTTTCTTT. Protein product: CASSGTARTEAFF.

The rearrangement joins TRBV6-5 to TRBJ1-2; TRBD1 aligns across 9 bases. This CDR3 region has 12 residues. Germline trimming cut 4 bases from V and 7 bases from J; bases unmatched to any gene: 1. Germline lookup yields CDR1 MNHEY and CDR2 SVGAGI. The CDR3 loop is CASSWDRAGYTF. Here the CDR3 DNA reads TGTGCCAGCAGTTGGGACAGGGCTGGCTACACCTTC.

The chain links TRBV7-9 to TRBJ1-4; TRBD1 aligns across 8 bases. The V segment lost 7 bases and the J segment 6 bases; nucleotides outside the gene matches: 13. Germline CDR1 SEHNR, CDR2 FQNEAQ (reference sequence). The CDR3 has 16 residues. The CDR3 region is CASTTTSGTGYEKLFF. The CDR3 nucleotides read TGTGCCAGCACCACTACTTCCGGGACAGGATATGAAAAACTGTTTTTT.

The rearrangement links TRBV6-5 to TRBJ1-3; D is unclear. Germline V gene lookup returns CDR1 MNHEY and CDR2 SVGAGI. V was cut by 2 bases and J by 0 bases, with 8 bases left in between. The CDR3 is 15 residues long. The CDR3 sequence: CASSYGRDSGNTIYF. CDR3 DNA sequence: TGTGCCAGCAGTTACGGCCGGGACTCTGGAAACACCATATATTTT.

J is TRBJ1-2 and V is TRBV28; 9 nucleotides line up with TRBD1. V lost 4 bases and J lost 5; bases outside the gene matches: 11. The CDR3 consists of 16 residues. Germline V CDR1 and CDR2: MDHEN, SYDVKM. CDR3 in amino acids: CASSSTAGTGIYGYTF. The CDR3 bases are TGTGCCAGCAGTTCCACAGCCGGGACAGGGATATATGGCTACACCTTC.

The rearrangement uses TRBV29-1 and TRBJ1-1; TRBD1 matches 9 bases. Germline V gives CDR1 SQVTM, CDR2 ANQGSEA. The J segment lost 6 bases and the V segment lost 8 bases, leaving 10 bases of the junction unmatched. The length of the CDR3 is 13 residues. CDR3 residues: CSIGQGTVSEAFF. The CDR3, as DNA: TGCAGCATAGGACAGGGGACCGTATCTGAAGCTTTCTTT.

The V call is TRBV9, the J call TRBJ1-4; the D gene is possibly TRBD1 (5 bases). This CDR3 has 15 residues. Between the trimmed V and J ends, which lost 4 bases and 0 bases, there was a span of 10 bases. Germline values: CDR1 SGDLS, CDR2 YYNGEE. CDR3: CASSLGGATNEKLFF. The CDR3 region has the DNA TGTGCCAGCAGCCTCGGGGGTGCAACTAATGAAAAACTGTTTTTT. The complete variable domain, with remaining parts taken from reference TRBV9 and TRBJ1-4, reads DSGVTQTPKHLITATGQRVTLRCSPRSGDLSVYWYQQSLDQGLQFLIQYYNGEERAKGNILERFSAQQFPDLHSELNLSSLELGDSALYFCASSLGGATNEKLFFGSGTQLSVL.

The CDR3 DNA follows: TGTGCCAGCAGCCAAGGCCGGGGGGCGGAAGGCTACACCTTC. The encoded protein is CASSQGRGAEGYTF. The genes are TRBV4-2 and TRBJ1-2, with TRBD1 as a possible D gene (6 bases). Germline-derived CDR1 and CDR2 are LGHNA and YNFKEQ. V was trimmed by 1 base and J by 8 bases, leaving 14 bases between them. The CDR3 is 14 amino acids.

V is TRBV5-8 and J is TRBJ1-5; 12 bases align to TRBD1. Germline V CDR1 and CDR2: SGHTS, YDEGEE. Germline trimming cut 4 bases from V and 8 bases from J; bases unmatched to any gene: 7. The CDR3 totals 15 residues. DNA for the CDR3: TGTGCCAGCAGCCCGGGACAGGGGGCTGTGGAGCCCCAGCATTTT. It encodes CASSPGQGAVEPQHF.

DNA for the CDR3: TGTGCCAGCAGCCAAGATTGGGTAGCCCGCAACAATGAGCAGTTCTTC. Amino acids: CASSQDWVARNNEQFF. The chain is built from TRBV4-2 and TRBJ2-1; no reliable D call. This CDR3 region has 16 residues. V dropped 0 bases and J dropped 5 bases, with 14 bases sitting between them. CDR1 and CDR2 from the germline V gene are LGHNA and YNFKEQ.

The chain has TRBV19 and TRBJ2-2; 7 bases are a match to TRBD1. V trimming: 5 bases; J trimming: 2 bases; junction bases outside the gene matches: 5. Germline assignment: CDR1 LNHDA and CDR2 SQIVND (reference sequence). This CDR3 spans 15 amino acids. CDR3 sequence reads: CASSPGQVNTGELFF. The DNA of the CDR3 is TGTGCCAGTAGTCCCGGACAGGTAAACACCGGGGAGCTGTTTTTT. The variable domain in full, completed from reference TRBV19 and TRBJ2-2, reads DGGITQSPKYLFRKEGQNVTLSCEQNLNHDAMYWYRQDPGQGLRLIYYSQIVNDFQKGDIAEGYSVSREKKESFPLTVTSAQKNPTAFYLCASSPGQVNTGELFFGEGSRLTVL.

This clone was recorded only once. The chain couples TRBV10-3 to TRBJ2-1, with 10 nucleotides matching TRBD2. The V segment lost 6 bases and the J segment 5 bases; nucleotides outside the gene matches: 4. From germline, CDR1 is ENHRY and CDR2 SYGVKD. The CDR3 has 14 residues. CDR3 amino acids: CAIRDGLADNEQFF. For the CDR3, the DNA is TGTGCCATCAGAGACGGACTAGCGGACAATGAGCAGTTCTTC.

The V gene is TRBV28, the J gene TRBJ1-4, with TRBD1 identical over 7 bases. The CDR3 extends over 14 amino acids. The ends lost 6 bases at V and 6 bases at J; junction bases unmatched: 7. Germline CDR1 and CDR2: MDHEN and SYDVKM. CDR3 sequence: CASRSQGVHEKLFF. CDR3 in DNA: TGTGCCAGCAGATCCCAGGGGGTACATGAAAAACTGTTTTTT.